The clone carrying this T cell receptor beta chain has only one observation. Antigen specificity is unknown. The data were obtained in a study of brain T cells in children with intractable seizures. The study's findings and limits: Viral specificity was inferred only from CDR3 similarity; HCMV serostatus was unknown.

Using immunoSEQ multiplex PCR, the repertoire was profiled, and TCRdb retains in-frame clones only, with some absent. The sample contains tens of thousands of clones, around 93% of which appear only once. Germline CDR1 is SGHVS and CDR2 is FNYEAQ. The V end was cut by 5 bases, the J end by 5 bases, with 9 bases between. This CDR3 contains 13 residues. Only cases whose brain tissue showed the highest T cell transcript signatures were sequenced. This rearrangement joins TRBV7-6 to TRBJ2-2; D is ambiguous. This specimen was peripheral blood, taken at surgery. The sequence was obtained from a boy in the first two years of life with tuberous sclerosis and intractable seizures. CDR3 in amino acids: CASSPWGTGELFF. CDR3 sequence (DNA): TGTGCCAGCAGCCCCTGGGGAACCGGGGAGCTGTTTTTT.